One and the same sample provided the 8 T cell receptor beta chains below, sequenced in a study of T-cell memory formation after mild COVID-19 (dated by TCRdb to the early 2020s). The library was produced with 5' RACE. TCRdb records Illumina NovaSeq 6000 as the sequencer. TCRdb reworked the public reads: Q25 trimming with fastp, MiXCR clone assembly, productive beta chains retained. A single entry per CDR3 protein holds the most common genes and DNA from its merged rows. The sample includes 350,000 or so distinct CDR3 sequences, with less than 25% observed a single time. The top ten clonotypes cover approximately 22% of the sample. The sample was PBMCs or a T cell subset sorted from them (not recorded which). These receptors came from a young man who had mild COVID-19 (a few samples of this study predate the infection). The sample titles of this study are shuffled in the database, so cell type and time point are left out; the donor was told from shared clones.

Only a few counts were recorded for this clonotype. The rearrangement uses TRBV11-2 and TRBJ2-6; perhaps TRBD2 as D (5 bases). Trimming took off 5 bases at V and 0 bases at J, with 5 bases between the two ends. Germline V lookup: CDR1 SGHAT, CDR2 FQNNGV. The CDR3 extends over 14 amino acids. CDR3 sequence reads: CASSEGSGANVLTF. The CDR3 DNA reads as TGTGCCAGCAGCGAGGGCTCTGGGGCCAACGTCCTGACTTTC.

This clonotype was detected only a few times. This sequence joins TRBV9 and TRBJ2-7; 8 nucleotides match TRBD2. Unmatched junction bases numbered 10, after V lost 4 bases and J lost 1 base. Germline CDR1 reads SGDLS; CDR2 reads YYNGEE. CDR3 size: 16 residues. The CDR3 reads CASSPTVAGGSYEQYF. DNA for the CDR3: TGTGCCAGCAGCCCGACGGTGGCGGGGGGATCCTACGAGCAGTACTTC.

V usage is TRBV12-3 or TRBV12-4 and J usage is TRBJ1-1; the D gene is possibly TRBD1 (5 bases). The CDR3 is 15 amino acids. Trimming removed 7 bases at V and 1 base at J, with 16 bases between. CDR3 amino acids: CASTRLEGANTEAFF. The CDR3 bases are TGTGCCAGCACAAGGTTAGAAGGGGCGAACACTGAAGCTTTCTTT.

The chain has TRBV1 and TRBJ1-2. TRBV1 is described as a pseudogene. This CDR3 region has 16 residues. The CDR3 loop is CTSLRHTGRVLYGYTF. CDR3 sequence (DNA): TGCACCAGCCTCCGACATACTGGACGGGTTCTCTATGGCTACACCTTC.

This clonotype has only a few counts. The chain combines TRBV28 with TRBJ2-3; 7 nucleotides agree with TRBD1. The CDR3 spans 15 residues. V shed 6 bases, J shed 3 bases, and the junction held 9 bases outside the gene matches. The V gene's germline CDR1 is MDHEN and CDR2 SYDVKM. In nucleotides, the CDR3 is TGTGCCAGCAGCGAAGGGGGCGCTGGGACAGATACGCAGTATTTT. This translates into CASSEGGAGTDTQYF.

V is TRBV28 and J is TRBJ1-1; TRBD1 matches 7 bases. Germline trimming cut 5 bases from V and 7 bases from J; bases unmatched to any gene: 7. CDR1 is MDHEN, CDR2 SYDVKM, per germline. This CDR3 has 13 amino acids. This chain's CDR3 is CASSLNRGSEAFF. The CDR3 DNA sequence: TGTGCCAGCAGTCTCAACAGGGGCAGTGAAGCTTTCTTT.

A few counts support this clonotype. J is TRBJ1-4 and V is TRBV3-1, with D uncertain. Deletions cut 0 bases from V and 10 bases from J, with 6 bases between. The germline gives CDR1 LGHDT, CDR2 YNNKEL (reference sequence). This CDR3 has 12 residues. CDR3 DNA: TGTGCCAGCAGCCAAGATACGGGAAAACTGTTTTTT. Its translation is CASSQDTGKLFF. The full variable domain, its missing parts supplied by reference TRBV3-1 and TRBJ1-4, is DTAVSQTPKYLVTQMGNDKSIKCEQNLGHDTMYWYKQDSKKFLKIMFSYNNKELIINETVPNRFSPKSPDKAHLNLHINSLELGDSAVYFCASSQDTGKLFFGSGTQLSVL.

Many counts were recorded for this clonotype. The rearrangement joins TRBV4-3 to TRBJ1-2; no clear D gene. Trimming pared 2 bases from V and 0 bases from J, leaving 10 bases between. The CDR3 is 15 residues long. The germline gives CDR1 LGHNA, CDR2 YSLEER. The CDR3, as DNA: TGCGCCAGCAGCCAACTCGGAGGGACTAACTATGGCTACACCTTC. Protein product: CASSQLGGTNYGYTF.